This T cell receptor (beta chain) appears in the sequencing data of a study of Ad26.COV2.S vaccination and SARS-CoV-2 variants. Broader study findings: Higher spike-specific TCR breadth was found in vaccine recipients than in placebo recipients. Post-vaccination spike-specific CD8+ and CD4+ T cell responses reportedly had substantial breadth.

Sample treatment: some 20 received Ad26.COV2.S at low or high dose, single or two shots; a few received placebo; per-sample allocation not given. Day 63 after the first injection of vaccine or placebo was the sampling time. This adult donor, from Boston, was 18-55 years old. In the vaccine, an Ad26 vector expressed the SARS-CoV-2 spike of the Wuhan strain. The V gene lost 2 bases and the J gene lost 3 bases, with 9 bases spanning the gap. Germline V gene lookup returns CDR1 SGHRS and CDR2 YFSETQ. CDR3 length: 14 amino acids. Data came from immunoSEQ multiplex PCR; TCRdb stores just in-frame clones and leaves some out. Altogether around 240,000 clones are present, roughly 90% being singletons, with the ten largest covering about 11%. Turning to this clone: Its antigen is undetermined.

The chain joins TRBV5-1 to TRBJ1-5, with D hard to call. The clonotype was recovered from a person aged 18-60 years who received the Ad26.COV2.S COVID-19 vaccine or a placebo. This material consisted of peripheral blood, taken in a trial of Ad26.COV2.S vaccine versus placebo. CDR3 DNA sequence: TGCGCCAGCAGCTTCGGACCCAACAATCAGCCCCAGCATTTT. Translation gives CASSFGPNNQPQHF.